This T cell receptor (beta chain) comes out of a study of blood T cell repertoires in COVID-19 (dated by TCRdb to the early 2020s). For the wider study: Samples covering the acute and convalescent phases of COVID-19 were provided by collaborators in the United States, Italy and Spain. The repertoires were released in a freely available public database intended as a resource for research on the immune response to SARS-CoV-2. A de-identified subject ID, COVID-19 status, age in years and sex were almost always included in the sample metadata. The dataset comprised deeply sampled blood TCRbeta repertoires from subjects exposed to, actively infected with, or recovered from COVID-19. HLA class I and class II types, where available, came from metadata supplied by the sample provider rather than from assay-based typing. The samples were drawn from two sources: the first 160 participants of the ongoing ImmuneRACE study, and some 1,300 subjects contributed by 6 global collaborators. The material from the prospective study consisted of cDNA or gDNA derived from T cells, B-cell-depleted T cells, or PBMCs.

CDR1 and CDR2, looked up from the germline V gene, are KGHDR and SFDVKD. Its CDR3 holds 16 amino acids, cysteine through phenylalanine. Only CDR3 DNA is held: 48 bases, read in frame from base 1. At the junction V is shortened by 0 bases and J by 0 bases, with 7 bases in between. Overall results and qualifications from the work: The amount of clinical and demographic metadata varied by source and participant and was provided uncurated.

One collaborating source in Seattle enrolled patients while the patients were actively infected and followed the patients over time throughout the course of disease. Whole blood was collected in K2EDTA tubes by collaborating institutions according to the institutions' own protocols. For TCRbeta analysis, collaborators shipped samples as frozen whole blood, isolated PBMCs, or DNA extracted from either of those sample types. TCRbeta CDR3 regions were amplified from genomic DNA using the immunoSEQ Assay, a bias-controlled multiplex PCR. Processing in the source paper ran as follows. Nucleated cell counts per sample were estimated from amplification of reference gene primers within the assay. To quantify the absolute abundance of each unique TCRbeta CDR3 rearrangement, sequence reads were collapsed and filtered. For each sample, productive Simpson clonality was calculated as the square root of Simpson's diversity index across productive rearrangements. TCRdb limited this immuneACCESS table to in-frame rearrangements with V and J called. A share of clones is missing; checked studies link under half to unresolved V genes, and the rest is unexplained. That table is the source of V, J and clone size, and D and trimming were worked out from the DNA. Within this sample are roughly 60,000 clones, with roughly 80% of them counted one time only. The top ten constitute more than 8.5% of the sample.

Comments on this clone: What this receptor recognizes is not known. No much larger clone exists at a distance of one base, and base qualities are not known.

This clonotype was obtained from a man between 50 and 59 years old with COVID-19, enrolled during active disease. The rearrangement combines TRBV24-1 with TRBJ2-2, with the D gene not clear enough to name. Sequencing input: peripheral blood. The DNA sequence follows: TGTGCCACCAGTGATTTGGGTCGGTCGAACACCGGGGAGCTGTTTTTT. It specifies CATSDLGRSNTGELFF.